The T cell receptor (beta chain) under discussion was sequenced for a study of T-cell reconstitution after alpha-beta-depleted transplantation in children. The V end was cut by 7 bases, the J end by 5 bases, with 17 bases between. The CDR3 runs to 13 residues. Germline values: CDR1 SQVTM, CDR2 ANQGSEA. Unique molecular identifiers tagged the TCRbeta library. MiXCR was run by TCRdb on the PCR reads, yielding one entry per CDR3 protein. The data contain under 450,000 distinct CDR3 sequences, about an eighth of them singletons. This material consisted of PBMCs, taken from the stem cell graft. The receptor comes from a human donor who donated a stem cell graft to a child with Fanconi anemia. The chain combines TRBV29-1 with TRBJ2-5, with no clear D. CDR3 DNA: TGCAGCGGGAATCTAGGCCCTGGGGAGACCCAGTACTTC. Encoded protein: CSGNLGPGETQYF.